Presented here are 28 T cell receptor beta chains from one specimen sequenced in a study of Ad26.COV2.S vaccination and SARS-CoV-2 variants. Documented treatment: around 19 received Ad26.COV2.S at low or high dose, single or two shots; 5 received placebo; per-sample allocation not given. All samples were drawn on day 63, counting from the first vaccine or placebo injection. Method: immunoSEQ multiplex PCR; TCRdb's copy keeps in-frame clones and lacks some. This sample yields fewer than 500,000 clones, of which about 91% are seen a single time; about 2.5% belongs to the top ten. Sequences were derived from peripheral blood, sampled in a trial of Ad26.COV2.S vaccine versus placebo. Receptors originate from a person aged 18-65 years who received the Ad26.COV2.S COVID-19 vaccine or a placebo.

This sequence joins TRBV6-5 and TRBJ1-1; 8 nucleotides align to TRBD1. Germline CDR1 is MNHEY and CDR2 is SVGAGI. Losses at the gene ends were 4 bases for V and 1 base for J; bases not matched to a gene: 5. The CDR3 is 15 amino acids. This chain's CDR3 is CASSSPTGENTEAFF. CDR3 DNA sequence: TGTGCCAGCAGTTCTCCGACAGGGGAGAACACTGAAGCTTTCTTT.

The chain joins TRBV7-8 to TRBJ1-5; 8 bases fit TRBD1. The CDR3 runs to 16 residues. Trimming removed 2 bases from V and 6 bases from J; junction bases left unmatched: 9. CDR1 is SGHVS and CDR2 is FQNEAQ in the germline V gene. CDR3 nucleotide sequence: TGTGCCAGCAGCTTACTCGGACAGGGTAACGGTCAGCCCCAGCATTTT. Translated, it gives CASSLLGQGNGQPQHF.

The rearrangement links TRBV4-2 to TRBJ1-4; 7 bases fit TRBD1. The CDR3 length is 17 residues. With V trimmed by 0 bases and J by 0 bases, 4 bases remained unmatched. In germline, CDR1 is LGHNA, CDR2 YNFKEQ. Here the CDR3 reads CASSQDPGQATNEKLFF. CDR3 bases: TGTGCCAGCAGCCAAGACCCAGGACAGGCAACTAATGAAAAACTGTTTTTT.

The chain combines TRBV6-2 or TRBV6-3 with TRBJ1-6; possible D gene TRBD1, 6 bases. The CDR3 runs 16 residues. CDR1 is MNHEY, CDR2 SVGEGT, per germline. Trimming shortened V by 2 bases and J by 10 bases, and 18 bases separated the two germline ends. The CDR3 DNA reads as TGTGCCAGCAGTTACAGAGGGGACAACCCTGAGTCACCCCTCCACTTT. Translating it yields CASSYRGDNPESPLHF.

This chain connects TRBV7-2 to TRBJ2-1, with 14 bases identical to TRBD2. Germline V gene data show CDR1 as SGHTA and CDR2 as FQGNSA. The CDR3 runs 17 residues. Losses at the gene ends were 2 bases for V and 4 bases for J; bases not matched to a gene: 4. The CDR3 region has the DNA TGTGCCAGCAGCTTACGACTAGCGGGGGGGTATTACAATGAGCAGTTCTTC. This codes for CASSLRLAGGYYNEQFF.

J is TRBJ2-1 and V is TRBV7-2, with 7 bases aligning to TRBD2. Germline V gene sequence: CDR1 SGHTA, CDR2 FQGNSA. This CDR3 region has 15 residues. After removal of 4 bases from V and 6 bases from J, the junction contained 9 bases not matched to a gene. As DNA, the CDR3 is TGTGCCAGCAGCTCCCAAACTGCGGGGGTCAATGAGCAGTTCTTC. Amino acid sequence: CASSSQTAGVNEQFF.

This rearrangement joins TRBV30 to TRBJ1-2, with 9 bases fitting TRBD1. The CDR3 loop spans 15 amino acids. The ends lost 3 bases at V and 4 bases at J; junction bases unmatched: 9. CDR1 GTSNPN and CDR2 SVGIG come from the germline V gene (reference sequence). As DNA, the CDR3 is TGTGCCTGGAGGTTACTGGGACAGGGCCTCTATGGCTACACCTTC. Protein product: CAWRLLGQGLYGYTF.

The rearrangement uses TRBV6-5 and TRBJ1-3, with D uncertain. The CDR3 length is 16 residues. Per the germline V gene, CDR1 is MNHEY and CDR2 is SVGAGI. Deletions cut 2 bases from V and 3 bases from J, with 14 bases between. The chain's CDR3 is CASSYAGLRSGNTIYF. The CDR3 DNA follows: TGTGCCAGCAGTTACGCTGGCCTAAGAAGTGGAAACACCATATATTTT.

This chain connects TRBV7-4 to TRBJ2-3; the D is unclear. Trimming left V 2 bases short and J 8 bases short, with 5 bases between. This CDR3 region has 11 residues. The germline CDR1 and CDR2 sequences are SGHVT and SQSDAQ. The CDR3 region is CASSLYITQYF. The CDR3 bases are TGTGCCAGCAGCTTATACATTACGCAGTATTTT.

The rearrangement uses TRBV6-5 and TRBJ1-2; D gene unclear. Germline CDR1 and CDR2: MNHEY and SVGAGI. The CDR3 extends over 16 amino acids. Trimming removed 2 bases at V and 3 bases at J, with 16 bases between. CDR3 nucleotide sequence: TGTGCCAGCAGTTACGCGGCGGGGAACTCCCACTATGGCTACACCTTC. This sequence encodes CASSYAAGNSHYGYTF.

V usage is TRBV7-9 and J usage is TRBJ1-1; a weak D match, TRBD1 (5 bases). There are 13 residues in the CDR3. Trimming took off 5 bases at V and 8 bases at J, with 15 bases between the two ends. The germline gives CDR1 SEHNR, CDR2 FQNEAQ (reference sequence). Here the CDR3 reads CASSPSGGIEAFF. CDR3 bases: TGTGCCAGCAGCCCCTCGGGGGGAATCGAAGCTTTCTTT.

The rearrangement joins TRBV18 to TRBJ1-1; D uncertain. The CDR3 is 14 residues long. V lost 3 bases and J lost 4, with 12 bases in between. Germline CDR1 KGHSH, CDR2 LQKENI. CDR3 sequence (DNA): TGTGCCAGCTCACCTACGGGCGAGAGCACTGAAGCTTTCTTT. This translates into CASSPTGESTEAFF.

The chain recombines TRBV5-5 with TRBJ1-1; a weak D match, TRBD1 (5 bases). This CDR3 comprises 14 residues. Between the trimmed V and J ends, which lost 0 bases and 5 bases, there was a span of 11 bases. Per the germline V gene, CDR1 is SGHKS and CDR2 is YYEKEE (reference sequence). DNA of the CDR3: TGTGCCAGCAGCTTGGCAGGGTTTAGGACTGAAGCTTTCTTT. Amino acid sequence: CASSLAGFRTEAFF.

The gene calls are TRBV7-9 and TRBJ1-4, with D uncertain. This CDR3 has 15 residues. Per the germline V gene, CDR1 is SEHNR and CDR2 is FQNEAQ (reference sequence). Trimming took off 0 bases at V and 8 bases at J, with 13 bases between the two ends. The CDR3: CASSLAGMVVEKLFF. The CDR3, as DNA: TGTGCCAGCAGCTTAGCCGGGATGGTAGTCGAAAAACTGTTTTTT.

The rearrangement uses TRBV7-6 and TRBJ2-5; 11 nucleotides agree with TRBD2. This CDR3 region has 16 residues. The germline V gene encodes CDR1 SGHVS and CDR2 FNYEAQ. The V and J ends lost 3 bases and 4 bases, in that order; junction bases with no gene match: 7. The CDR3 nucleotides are TGTGCCAGCAGCTTCGCGATTACTAGCGGGGGAGAGACCCAGTACTTC. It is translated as CASSFAITSGGETQYF.

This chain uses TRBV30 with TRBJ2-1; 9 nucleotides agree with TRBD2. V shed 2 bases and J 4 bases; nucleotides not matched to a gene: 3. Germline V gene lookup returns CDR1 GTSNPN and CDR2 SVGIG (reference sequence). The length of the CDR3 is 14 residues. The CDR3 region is CAWSLLAGYNEQFF. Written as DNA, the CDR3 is TGTGCCTGGAGTCTCCTAGCGGGGTACAATGAGCAGTTCTTC.

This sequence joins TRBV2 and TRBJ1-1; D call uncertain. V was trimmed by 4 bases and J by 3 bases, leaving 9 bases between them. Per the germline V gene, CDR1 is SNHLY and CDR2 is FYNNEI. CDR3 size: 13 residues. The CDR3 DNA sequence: TGTGCCAGCAGTGTCGGGGAGCACACTGAAGCTTTCTTT. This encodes CASSVGEHTEAFF.

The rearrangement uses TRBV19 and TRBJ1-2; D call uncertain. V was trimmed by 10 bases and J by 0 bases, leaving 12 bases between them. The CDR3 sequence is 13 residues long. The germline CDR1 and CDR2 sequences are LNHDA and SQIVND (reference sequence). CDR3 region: CATKPRANYGYTF. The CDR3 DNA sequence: TGTGCCACTAAACCCAGAGCTAACTATGGCTACACCTTC.

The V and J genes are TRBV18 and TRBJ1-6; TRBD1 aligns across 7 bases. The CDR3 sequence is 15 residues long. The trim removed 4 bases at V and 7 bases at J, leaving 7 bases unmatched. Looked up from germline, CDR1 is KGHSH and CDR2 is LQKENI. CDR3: CASSLVQGNNSPLHF. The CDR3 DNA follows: TGTGCCAGCTCACTAGTACAGGGGAACAATTCACCCCTCCACTTT.

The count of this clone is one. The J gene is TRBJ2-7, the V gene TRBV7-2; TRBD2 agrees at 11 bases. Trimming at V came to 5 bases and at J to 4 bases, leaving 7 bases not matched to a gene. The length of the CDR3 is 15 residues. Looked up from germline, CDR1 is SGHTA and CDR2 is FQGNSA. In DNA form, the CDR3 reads TGTGCCAGCAGCGCCAGACTAGCGGGATCTTACGAGCAGTACGTC. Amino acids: CASSARLAGSYEQYV.

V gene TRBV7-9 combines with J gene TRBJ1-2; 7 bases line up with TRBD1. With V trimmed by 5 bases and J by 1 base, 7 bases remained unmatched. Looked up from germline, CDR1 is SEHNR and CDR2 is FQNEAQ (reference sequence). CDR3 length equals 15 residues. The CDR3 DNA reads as TGTGCCAGCAGCCCCCGCTCAGGGGGTAACTATGGCTACACCTTC. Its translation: CASSPRSGGNYGYTF. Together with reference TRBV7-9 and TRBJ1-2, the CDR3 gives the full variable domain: DTGVSQNPRHKITKRGQNVTFRCDPISEHNRLYWYRQTLGQGPEFLTYFQNEAQLEKSRLLSDRFSAERPKGSFSTLEIQRTEQGDSAMYLCASSPRSGGNYGYTFGSGTRLTVV.

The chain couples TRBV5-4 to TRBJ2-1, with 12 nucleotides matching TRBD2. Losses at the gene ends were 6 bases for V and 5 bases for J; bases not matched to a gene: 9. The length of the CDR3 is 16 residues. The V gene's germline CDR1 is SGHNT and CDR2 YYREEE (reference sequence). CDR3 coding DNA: TGTGCCAGCACCCTACTAGCGGGGGGAAAGAACAATGAGCAGTTCTTC. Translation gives CASTLLAGGKNNEQFF.

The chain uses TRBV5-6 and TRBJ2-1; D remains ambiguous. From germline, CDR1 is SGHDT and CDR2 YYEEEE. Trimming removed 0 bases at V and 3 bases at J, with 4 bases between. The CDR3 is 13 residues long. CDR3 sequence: CASSLGFYNEQFF. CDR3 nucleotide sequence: TGTGCCAGCAGCTTGGGATTCTACAATGAGCAGTTCTTC.

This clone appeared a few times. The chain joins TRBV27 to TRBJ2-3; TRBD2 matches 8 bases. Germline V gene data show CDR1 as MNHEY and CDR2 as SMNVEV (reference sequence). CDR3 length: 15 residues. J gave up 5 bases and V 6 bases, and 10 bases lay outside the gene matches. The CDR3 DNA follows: TGTGCCAGCAGCCGACAGCGGGAGTGGGGAGATACGCAGTATTTT. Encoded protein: CASSRQREWGDTQYF.

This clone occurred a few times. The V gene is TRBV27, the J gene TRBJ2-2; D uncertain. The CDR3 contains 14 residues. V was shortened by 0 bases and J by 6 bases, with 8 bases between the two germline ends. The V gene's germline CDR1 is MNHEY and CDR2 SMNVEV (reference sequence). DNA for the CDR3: TGTGCCAGCAGTTTATCGGTAGTCCCCGGGGAGCTGTTTTTT. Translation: CASSLSVVPGELFF.

Written as DNA, the CDR3 is TGTGCCAGCCCTGATGGGGTTAGCACCGGGGAGCTGTTTTTT. It is translated as CASPDGVSTGELFF. This sequence joins TRBV6-5 and TRBJ2-2; D is ambiguous. CDR1 and CDR2 (germline): MNHEY, SVGAGI. CDR3 length: 14 amino acids. The V end was cut by 8 bases, the J end by 4 bases, with 14 bases between.

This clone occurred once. The CDR3 protein is CASTLGGYGYTF. CDR3 sequence (DNA): TGTGCCAGCACCCTGGGGGGGTACGGCTACACCTTC. V and J are TRBV28 and TRBJ1-2, with D possibly being TRBD1 (5 bases). This CDR3 is built from 12 residues. Germline V CDR1 and CDR2: MDHEN, SYDVKM. Trimming took off 7 bases at V and 8 bases at J, with 14 bases between the two ends.

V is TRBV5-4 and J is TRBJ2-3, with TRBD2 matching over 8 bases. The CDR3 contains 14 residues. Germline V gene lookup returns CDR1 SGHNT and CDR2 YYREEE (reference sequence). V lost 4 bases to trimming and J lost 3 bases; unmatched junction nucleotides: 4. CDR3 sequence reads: CASSRAGGTDTQYF. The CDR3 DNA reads TGTGCCAGCAGCCGGGCGGGAGGTACAGATACGCAGTATTTT.